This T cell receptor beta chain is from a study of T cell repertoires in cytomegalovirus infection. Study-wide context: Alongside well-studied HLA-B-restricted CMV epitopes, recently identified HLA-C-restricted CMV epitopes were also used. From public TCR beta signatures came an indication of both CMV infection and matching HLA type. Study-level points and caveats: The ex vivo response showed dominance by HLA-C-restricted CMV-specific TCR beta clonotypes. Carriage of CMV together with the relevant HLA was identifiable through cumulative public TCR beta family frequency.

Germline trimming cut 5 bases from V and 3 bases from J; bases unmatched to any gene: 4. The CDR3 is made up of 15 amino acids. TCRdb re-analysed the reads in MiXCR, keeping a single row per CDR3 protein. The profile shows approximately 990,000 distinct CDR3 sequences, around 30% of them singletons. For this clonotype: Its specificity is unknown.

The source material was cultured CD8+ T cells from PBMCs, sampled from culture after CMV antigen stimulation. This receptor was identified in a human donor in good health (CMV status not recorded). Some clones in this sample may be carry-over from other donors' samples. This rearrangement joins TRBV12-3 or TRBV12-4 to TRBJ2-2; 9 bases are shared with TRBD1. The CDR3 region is CASSGTGFDTGELFF. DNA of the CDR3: TGTGCCAGCAGTGGGACAGGGTTCGACACCGGGGAGCTGTTTTTT.